The clone carrying this TCR beta chain has only a few counts. Its antigen remains unidentified. These data belong to a study of T cells in localized non-small cell lung cancer. The study's findings and limits: A median of about 60 of the top 100 tumor clones appeared in adjacent lung, which was paired and uninvolved.

TCRdb keeps only in-frame clones here, not all; method: immunoSEQ multiplex PCR. The top ten clones hold roughly 4.3% of a sample with 90,000 to 95,000 clones, approximately 91% of them seen once. The length of the CDR3 is 15 residues. V gave up 1 base and J gave up 6 bases; unmatched junction bases: 7. From germline, CDR1 is MNHEY and CDR2 SMNVEV (reference sequence). The starting material was PBMCs, obtained before any cancer treatment. The J gene is TRBJ1-2, the V gene TRBV27, with 8 bases matching TRBD1. This TCR was sampled from a woman aged 40-69 years with stage II squamous cell lung carcinoma. The DNA of the CDR3 is TGTGCCAGCAGTTTATGGGCAGGGGGCCGAGATGGCTACACCTTC. Its protein product is CASSLWAGGRDGYTF.